The clone carrying this T cell receptor (beta chain) has a count of ten or more. The antigen is unknown. The sample is drawn from a study of Graves' ophthalmopathy and Graves' hyperthyroidism. Whole-study findings and limits: From stable hyperthyroidism, ophthalmopathy was separated by a 13-signature model with approximately 90% sensitivity and 75% to 82% specificity. Among expanded thyroid clonotypes above 0.001 frequency, most also occurred in blood.

RNA transcripts were the source from which TCR beta CDR3 regions were amplified. Scientists carried out first-round RT-PCR using HTBI primers and then a second-round multiplex PCR. Using its own MiXCR run on the multiplex PCR reads, TCRdb lists one record per CDR3 protein. The table has nearly 400,000 distinct CDR3 sequences, around 16% seen once. Lactation, pregnancy, uncontrolled infections and other autoimmune diseases were all grounds for excluding patients. PBMCs were obtained from roughly 9.9 ml of fresh peripheral blood. The CDR3 consists of 14 residues. The germline gives CDR1 MDHEN, CDR2 SYDVKM. V lost 2 bases to trimming and J lost 2 bases, with 7 bases between them.

This rearrangement joins TRBV28 to TRBJ1-3, with no clear D. This TCR derives from a woman between 18 and 29 years old with Graves' ophthalmopathy. The sample consisted of peripheral blood. This CDR3 reads CASSLTATGNTIYF. The CDR3 DNA sequence: TGTGCCAGCAGTTTAACAGCAACTGGAAACACCATATATTTT. Drawing the rest from reference TRBV28 and TRBJ1-3, the complete variable domain is DVKVTQSSRYLVKRTGEKVFLECVQDMDHENMFWYRQDPGLGLRLIYFSYDVKMKEKGDIPEGYSVSREKKERFSLILESASTNQTSMYLCASSLTATGNTIYFGEGSWLTVV.